Described below is a single T cell receptor (beta chain) sequence and its context. The antigen remains unidentified. The data stem from a study of T-cell reconstitution after alpha-beta-depleted transplantation in children. A library of TCRbeta sequences, prepared with unique molecular identifiers, was generated. MiXCR, run by TCRdb on the PCR reads, gives a single entry per CDR3 protein. Among 750,000 to 950,000 distinct CDR3 sequences, approximately 15% were seen once, and the ten largest hold 5%. The CDR3 length is 16 residues. Trimming cost V 1 base and J 0 bases, with 12 bases left between them. Germline V gene sequence: CDR1 KGHSH, CDR2 LQKENI. Notes on the study in general: T-cell numbers and diversity, one year after transplant, stemmed largely from T cells that were newly produced. Reports say that about two months after transplant, the alpha-beta T cells came out of several hundred graft clones that had expanded.

The origin of this receptor is a male patient under 18 who had a stem cell transplant for acute lymphoblastic leukemia, so the T cells may come from the graft donor. The chain recombines TRBV18 with TRBJ1-1; D uncertain. The specimen comprised PBMCs, mostly from graft donor cells, sampled 360 days after TCRalphabeta/CD19-depleted stem cell transplant. As DNA, the CDR3 is TGTGCCAGCTCACCACGGACTTACGGCTTGAACACTGAAGCTTTCTTT. It is translated as CASSPRTYGLNTEAFF.